The clone carrying this T cell receptor (beta chain) was found many times. What it recognizes is unknown. The entry originates in a study of human T cells and chemical hapten exposure. Across the whole study: It was small differences in pooled library volume that mainly caused per-sample TCR yields to vary. Study-level results: TCRs at a frequency above 1 in 1000 stayed unchanged with DPC sensitization.

Noted time point: patch test 1, 2 weeks after DPC sensitization. The treatment here: therapeutic diphenylcyclopropenone sensitization with weekly scalp DPC. One entry per CDR3 protein results from TCRdb running MiXCR on the RACE reads. This sample carries 150,000 to 200,000 distinct CDR3 sequences, 20% to 25% of them seen once, and the ten largest clones take under 7%. The TCR sequence derives from a woman in her forties or fifties with alopecia areata. Some clones in this sample may be carry-over from other donors' samples. The sample in question was whole blood, obtained in connection with sensitization to the hapten diphenylcyclopropenone (DPC).

CDR3 in amino acids: CASSSGFPAYNEQFF. The CDR3 region has the DNA TGTGCCAGCAGCTCAGGGTTCCCCGCCTACAATGAGCAGTTCTTC. V usage is TRBV28 and J usage is TRBJ2-1, with D possibly matching TRBD1 (5 bases). The CDR3 has 15 residues. Trimming took 6 bases from V and 2 from J, leaving 14 bases between them. CDR1 is MDHEN and CDR2 is SYDVKM in the germline V gene.